Following are 5 T cell receptor beta chains from one sample sequenced in a study of blood T cells in healthy people across ages. A J-beta primer mix and a sample-barcoded 5' primer were used in a second PCR of roughly 7 to 12 cycles. TCRdb ran MiXCR on the 5' RACE reads and lists one entry per CDR3 protein. The sample holds about 1.4 million distinct CDR3 sequences, almost 60% seen once. The sequencing sample was made of blood. The source is a man aged 18 to 30 in good health.

The J gene is TRBJ2-2, the V gene TRBV3-1; possibly TRBD2 for D (5 bases). The germline V gene encodes CDR1 LGHDT and CDR2 YNNKEL (reference sequence). CDR3 length: 16 residues. Trimming stripped 1 base from V and 0 bases from J, with 9 bases between. CDR3 coding DNA: TGTGCCAGCAGCCAAGGCCGGGGATCGAACACCGGGGAGCTGTTTTTT. This sequence encodes CASSQGRGSNTGELFF.

DNA for the CDR3: TGTGCCAGCAGCCCTGGACGGAGTCATAATTCACCCCTCCACTTT. This translates into CASSPGRSHNSPLHF. The chain links TRBV28 to TRBJ1-6; D is uncertain. This CDR3 contains 15 residues. Trimming cost V 6 bases and J 5 bases, with 14 bases left between them. CDR1 and CDR2 (germline): MDHEN, SYDVKM. Full variable domain (missing parts from reference TRBV28 and TRBJ1-6): DVKVTQSSRYLVKRTGEKVFLECVQDMDHENMFWYRQDPGLGLRLIYFSYDVKMKEKGDIPEGYSVSREKKERFSLILESASTNQTSMYLCASSPGRSHNSPLHFGNGTRLTVT.

J is TRBJ2-3 and V is TRBV6-8, with a tentative D call TRBD1 (5 bases). Germline CDR1 and CDR2: MNHGY and SAAAGT. The length of the CDR3 is 20 residues. V was pared by 2 bases and J by 6 bases, with 30 bases between. The DNA of the CDR3 is TGTGCCAGCAGTTACCCCATCTGCAGGGTAGGAAAGTCGCAGTTGGATACGCAGTATTTT. This translates into CASSYPICRVGKSQLDTQYF.

The chain uses TRBV27 and TRBJ2-3; D possibly corresponds to TRBD2 (5 bases). CDR1 and CDR2 (germline): MNHEY, SMNVEV (reference sequence). V was clipped by 4 bases and J by 5 bases, with 13 bases between them. The CDR3 is made up of 14 amino acids. The CDR3 loop is CASSSPDWGDTQYF. In DNA form, the CDR3 reads TGTGCCAGCAGTTCCCCGGACTGGGGAGATACGCAGTATTTT.

This rearrangement joins TRBV6-6 to TRBJ2-7; perhaps D is TRBD1 or TRBD2 (5 bases each). Per germline, CDR1 MNHNY and CDR2 SVGAGI (reference sequence). The length of the CDR3 is 11 residues. V gave up 6 bases and J gave up 9 bases, with 12 bases separating them. CDR3 amino acids: CASSYRDGQYF. The CDR3 coding sequence is TGTGCCAGCAGCTACCGGGACGGGCAGTACTTC.